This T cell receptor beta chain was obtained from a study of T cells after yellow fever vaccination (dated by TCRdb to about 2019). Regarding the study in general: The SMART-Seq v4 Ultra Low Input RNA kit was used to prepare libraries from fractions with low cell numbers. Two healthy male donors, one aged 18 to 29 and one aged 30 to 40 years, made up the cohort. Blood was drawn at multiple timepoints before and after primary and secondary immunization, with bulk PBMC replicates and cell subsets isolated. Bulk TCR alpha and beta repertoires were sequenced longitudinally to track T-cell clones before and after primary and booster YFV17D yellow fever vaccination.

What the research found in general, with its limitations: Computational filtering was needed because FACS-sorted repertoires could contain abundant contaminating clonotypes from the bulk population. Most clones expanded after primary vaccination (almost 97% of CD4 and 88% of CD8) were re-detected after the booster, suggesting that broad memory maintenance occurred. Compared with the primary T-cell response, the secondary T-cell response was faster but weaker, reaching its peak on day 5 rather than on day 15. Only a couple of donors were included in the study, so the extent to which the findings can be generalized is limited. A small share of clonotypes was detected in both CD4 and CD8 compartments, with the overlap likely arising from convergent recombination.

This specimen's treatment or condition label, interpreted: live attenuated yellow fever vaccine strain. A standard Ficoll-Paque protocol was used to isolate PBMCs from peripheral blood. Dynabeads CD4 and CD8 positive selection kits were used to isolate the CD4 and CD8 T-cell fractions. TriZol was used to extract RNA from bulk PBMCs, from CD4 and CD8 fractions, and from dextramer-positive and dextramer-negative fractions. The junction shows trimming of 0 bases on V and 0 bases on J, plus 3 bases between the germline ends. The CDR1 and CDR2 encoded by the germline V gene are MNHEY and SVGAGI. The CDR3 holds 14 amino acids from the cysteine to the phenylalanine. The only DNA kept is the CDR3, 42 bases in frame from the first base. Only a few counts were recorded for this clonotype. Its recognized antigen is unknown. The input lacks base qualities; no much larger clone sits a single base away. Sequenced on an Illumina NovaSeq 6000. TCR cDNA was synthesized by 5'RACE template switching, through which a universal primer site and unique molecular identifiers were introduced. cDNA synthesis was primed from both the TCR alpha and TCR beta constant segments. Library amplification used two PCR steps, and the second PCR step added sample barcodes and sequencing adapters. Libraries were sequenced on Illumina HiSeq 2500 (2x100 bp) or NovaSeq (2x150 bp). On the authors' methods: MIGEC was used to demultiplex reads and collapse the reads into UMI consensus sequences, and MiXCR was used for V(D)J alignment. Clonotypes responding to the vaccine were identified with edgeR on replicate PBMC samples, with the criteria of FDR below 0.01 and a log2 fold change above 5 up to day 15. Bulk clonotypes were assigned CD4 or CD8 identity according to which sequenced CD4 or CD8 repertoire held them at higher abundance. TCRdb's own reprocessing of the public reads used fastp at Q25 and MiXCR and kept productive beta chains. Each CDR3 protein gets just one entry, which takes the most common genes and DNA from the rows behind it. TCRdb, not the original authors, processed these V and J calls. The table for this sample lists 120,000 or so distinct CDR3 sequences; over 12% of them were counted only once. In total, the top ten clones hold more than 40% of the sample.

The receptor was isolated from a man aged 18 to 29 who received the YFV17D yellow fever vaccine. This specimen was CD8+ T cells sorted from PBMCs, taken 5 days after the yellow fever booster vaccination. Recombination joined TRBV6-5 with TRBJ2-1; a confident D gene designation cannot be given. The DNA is TGTGCCAGCAGTTACTCTAGCTCCTACAATGAGCAGTTCTTC. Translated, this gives CASSYSSSYNEQFF.